This T cell receptor beta chain was obtained from a study of T-cell memory formation after mild COVID-19. This clonotype has more than one count but fewer than ten. What it recognizes is unknown. Study results and limitations: Cross-reactive memory appears to have joined, as suggested by some responding clones showing up in pre-infection memory.

Libraries for TCRalpha and TCRbeta carried sample barcodes and unique molecular identifiers via 5'RACE. TCRdb redid the calling of the 5' RACE reads with MiXCR, one entry per CDR3 protein. The sample records 65,000 to 95,000 distinct CDR3 sequences, roughly 13% being singletons. Germline CDR1 is SQVTM and CDR2 is ANQGSEA. Trimming cost V 5 bases and J 3 bases; bases outside gene matches: 10. The CDR3 spans 15 residues. This TCR came from a young man who had mild COVID-19 (a few samples of this study predate the infection). Cell type and time point are not known. V and J are TRBV29-1 and TRBJ2-1; 7 nucleotides line up with TRBD1. Sequenced: PBMCs or a T cell subset sorted from them (not recorded which). In DNA form, the CDR3 reads TGCAGCGTTAATGGAGAGACAGGGTACTACAATGAGCAGTTCTTC. Translation: CSVNGETGYYNEQFF.